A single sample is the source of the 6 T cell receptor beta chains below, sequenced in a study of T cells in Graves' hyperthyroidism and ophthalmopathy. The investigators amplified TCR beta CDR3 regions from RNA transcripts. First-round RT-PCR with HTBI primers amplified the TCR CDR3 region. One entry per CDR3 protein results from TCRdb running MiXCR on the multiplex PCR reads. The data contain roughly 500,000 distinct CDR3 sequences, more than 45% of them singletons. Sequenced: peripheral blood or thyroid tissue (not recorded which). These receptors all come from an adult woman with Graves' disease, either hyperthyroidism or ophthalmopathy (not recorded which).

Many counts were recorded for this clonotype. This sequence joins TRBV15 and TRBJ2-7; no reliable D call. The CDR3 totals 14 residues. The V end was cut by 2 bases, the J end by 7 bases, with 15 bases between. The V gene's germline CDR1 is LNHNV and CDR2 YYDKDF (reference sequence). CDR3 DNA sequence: TGTGCCACCAGCAGATCAATAGGCGGTTGGGAGCAGTACTTC. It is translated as CATSRSIGGWEQYF.

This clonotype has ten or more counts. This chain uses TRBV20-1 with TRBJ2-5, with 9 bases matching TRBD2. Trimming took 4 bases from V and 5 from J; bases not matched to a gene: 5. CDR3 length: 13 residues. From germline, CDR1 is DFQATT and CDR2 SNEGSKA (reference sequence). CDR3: CSAKREALETQYF. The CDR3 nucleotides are TGCAGTGCTAAGCGGGAGGCCCTGGAGACCCAGTACTTC.

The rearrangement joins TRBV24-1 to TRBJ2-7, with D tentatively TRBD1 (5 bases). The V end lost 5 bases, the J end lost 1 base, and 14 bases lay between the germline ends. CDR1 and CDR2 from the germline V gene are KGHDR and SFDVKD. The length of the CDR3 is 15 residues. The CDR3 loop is CATSGSDSRSYEQYF. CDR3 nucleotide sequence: TGTGCCACCAGTGGATCCGACAGTCGATCCTACGAGCAGTACTTC.

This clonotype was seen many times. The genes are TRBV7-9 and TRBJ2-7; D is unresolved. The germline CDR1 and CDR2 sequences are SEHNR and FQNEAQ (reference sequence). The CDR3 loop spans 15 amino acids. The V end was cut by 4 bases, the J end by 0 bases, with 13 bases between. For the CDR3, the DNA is TGTGCCAGCAGCTCAGCCGGGTTGTTCTCCTACGAGCAGTACTTC. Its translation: CASSSAGLFSYEQYF. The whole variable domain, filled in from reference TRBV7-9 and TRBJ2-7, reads DTGVSQNPRHKITKRGQNVTFRCDPISEHNRLYWYRQTLGQGPEFLTYFQNEAQLEKSRLLSDRFSAERPKGSFSTLEIQRTEQGDSAMYLCASSSAGLFSYEQYFGPGTRLTVT.

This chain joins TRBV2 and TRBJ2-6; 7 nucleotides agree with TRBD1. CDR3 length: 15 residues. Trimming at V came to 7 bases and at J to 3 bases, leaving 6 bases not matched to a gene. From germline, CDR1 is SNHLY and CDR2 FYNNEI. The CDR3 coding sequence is TGTGCCAGCAAGAACAGGGGCTTTGGGGCCAACGTCCTGACTTTC. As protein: CASKNRGFGANVLTF. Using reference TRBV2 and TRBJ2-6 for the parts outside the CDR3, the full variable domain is EPEVTQTPSHQVTQMGQEVILRCVPISNHLYFYWYRQILGQKVEFLVSFYNNEISEKSEIFDDQFSVERPDGSNFTLKIRSTKLEDSAMYFCASKNRGFGANVLTFGAGSRLTVL.

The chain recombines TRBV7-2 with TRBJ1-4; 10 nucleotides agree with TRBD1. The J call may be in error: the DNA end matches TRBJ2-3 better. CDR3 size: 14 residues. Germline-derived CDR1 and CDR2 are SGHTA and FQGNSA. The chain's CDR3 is CASRTDRGEDTQYF. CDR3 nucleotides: TGTGCCAGCAGGACGGACAGGGGGGAAGATACGCAGTATTTT.